These T cell receptor beta chains were read from a single sample in a study of blood T cell repertoires in COVID-19. Sequencing used immunoSEQ multiplex PCR; TCRdb keeps in-frame clones, though not all of them. Altogether about 160,000 clones are present, 79% being singletons, with the ten largest covering approximately 7.6%. The sequencing input was peripheral blood. The receptors originated from a woman aged 60-70 years with COVID-19, enrolled during active disease. CDR3s include the opening cysteine and the closing phenylalanine or tryptophan. D genes are given only for firm matches. A clone size is listed for some rows: how often the clone was seen (once, few, many), or a class if it is expanded.

j_gene: TRBJ2-6; v_gene: TRBV7-3; d_gene: TRBD1; abundance: .; CDR3aa: CASSTGVGNVLTF; CDR3nt: TGTGCCAGCTCAACAGGGGTCGGCAACGTCCTGACTTTC
j_gene: TRBJ2-7; v_gene: TRBV15; d_gene: TRBD1; abundance: once; CDR3aa: CATSIPGTAYEQYF; CDR3nt: TGTGCCACCAGCATACCCGGGACAGCCTACGAGCAGTACTTC
j_gene: TRBJ1-2; v_gene: TRBV9; d_gene: TRBD1; abundance: .; CDR3aa: CASSQFGTGNYGYTF; CDR3nt: TGTGCCAGCAGCCAATTCGGGACAGGGAACTATGGCTACACCTTC
j_gene: TRBJ2-7; v_gene: TRBV4-1; d_gene: TRBD1; abundance: few; CDR3aa: CASSKDRVYEQYF; CDR3nt: TGCGCCAGCAGCAAAGACAGGGTCTACGAGCAGTACTTC
j_gene: TRBJ2-2; v_gene: TRBV7-6; d_gene: TRBD1; abundance: many; CDR3aa: CASRGTGNTGELFF; CDR3nt: TGTGCCAGCCGTGGGACAGGGAACACCGGGGAGCTGTTTTTT
j_gene: TRBJ2-2; v_gene: TRBV4-3; d_gene: TRBD2; abundance: .; CDR3aa: CASSQEFGLAGNTGELFF; CDR3nt: TGCGCCAGCAGCCAAGAATTCGGACTAGCGGGTAACACCGGGGAGCTGTTTTTT
j_gene: TRBJ2-2; v_gene: TRBV7-8; d_gene: .; abundance: .; CDR3aa: CASSLALGVTLTGELFF; CDR3nt: TGTGCCAGCAGCTTAGCGCTAGGGGTGACTCTCACCGGGGAGCTGTTTTTT
j_gene: TRBJ2-2; v_gene: TRBV10-2; d_gene: TRBD2; abundance: once; CDR3aa: CASRGSGGPRGGELFF; CDR3nt: TGCGCCAGCAGGGGCTCGGGGGGGCCGCGGGGCGGGGAGCTGTTTTTT
j_gene: TRBJ1-5; v_gene: TRBV5-1; d_gene: .; abundance: once; CDR3aa: CASSREGGSNQPQHF; CDR3nt: TGCGCCAGCAGCAGAGAGGGGGGGAGCAATCAGCCCCAGCATTTT
j_gene: TRBJ2-4; v_gene: TRBV5-1; d_gene: .; abundance: .; CDR3aa: CASSPTGVGSKNIQYF; CDR3nt: TGCGCCAGCAGCCCGACGGGGGTGGGGTCCAAAAACATTCAGTACTTC
j_gene: TRBJ2-2; v_gene: TRBV29-1; d_gene: .; abundance: few; CDR3aa: CSVGAEQNTGELFF; CDR3nt: TGCAGCGTGGGAGCGGAACAGAACACCGGGGAGCTGTTTTTT
j_gene: TRBJ1-1; v_gene: TRBV19; d_gene: TRBD1; abundance: .; CDR3aa: CASSPPGQGAWGTEAFF; CDR3nt: TGTGCCAGTAGTCCTCCGGGACAGGGGGCGTGGGGGACTGAAGCTTTCTTT
j_gene: TRBJ2-4; v_gene: TRBV7-2; d_gene: .; abundance: .; CDR3aa: CASSPLLTGVNIQYF; CDR3nt: TGTGCCAGCAGCCCATTGCTGACAGGAGTGAACATTCAGTACTTC
j_gene: TRBJ1-2; v_gene: TRBV4-2; d_gene: .; abundance: many; CDR3aa: CASSQGLQVTF; CDR3nt: TGTGCCAGCAGCCAAGGTTTACAGGTCACTTTC
j_gene: TRBJ2-3; v_gene: TRBV30; d_gene: .; abundance: .; CDR3aa: CAWSVLADTQYF; CDR3nt: TGTGCCTGGAGTGTACTAGCTGATACGCAGTATTTT
j_gene: TRBJ2-1; v_gene: TRBV5-1; d_gene: .; abundance: .; CDR3aa: CASRPLGGAYNEQFF; CDR3nt: TGCGCCAGCAGGCCCCTTGGGGGCGCCTACAATGAGCAGTTCTTC
j_gene: TRBJ2-3; v_gene: TRBV2; d_gene: TRBD2; abundance: .; CDR3aa: CASSEALSGPWRGAGDTQYF; CDR3nt: TGTGCCAGCAGTGAAGCGCTTTCAGGACCCTGGCGGGGGGCTGGAGATACGCAGTATTTT
j_gene: TRBJ2-6; v_gene: TRBV28; d_gene: .; abundance: .; CDR3aa: CASSPSSGANVLTF; CDR3nt: TGTGCCAGCAGCCCGAGCTCTGGGGCCAACGTCCTGACTTTC
j_gene: TRBJ1-4; v_gene: TRBV19; d_gene: .; abundance: .; CDR3aa: CASSWEGPLEKLFF; CDR3nt: TGTGCCAGTAGTTGGGAGGGCCCACTAGAAAAACTGTTTTTT
j_gene: TRBJ2-2; v_gene: TRBV7-2; d_gene: TRBD1; abundance: .; CDR3aa: CASSRDRAITGELFF; CDR3nt: TGTGCCAGCAGCCGGGACAGGGCGATCACCGGGGAGCTGTTTTTT
j_gene: TRBJ2-1; v_gene: TRBV4-2; d_gene: .; abundance: .; CDR3aa: CASSQRGSTHNEQFF; CDR3nt: TGTGCCAGCAGCCAACGGGGGAGTACCCACAATGAGCAGTTCTTC
j_gene: TRBJ2-3; v_gene: TRBV10-1; d_gene: .; abundance: .; CDR3aa: CASSESGGGAADTQYF; CDR3nt: TGCGCCAGCAGTGAGTCGGGAGGGGGGGCCGCAGATACGCAGTATTTT
j_gene: TRBJ2-1; v_gene: TRBV3-1/TRBV3-2; d_gene: .; abundance: .; CDR3aa: CASSQDLAGIYYNEQFF; CDR3nt: TGTGCCAGCAGCCAAGATCTAGCCGGAATTTACTACAATGAGCAGTTCTTC
j_gene: TRBJ2-1; v_gene: TRBV7-9; d_gene: TRBD2; abundance: .; CDR3aa: CASSPRGGSSYNEQFF; CDR3nt: TGTGCCAGCAGCCCCCGGGGGGGTTCCTCCTACAATGAGCAGTTCTTC
j_gene: TRBJ1-3; v_gene: TRBV9; d_gene: .; abundance: .; CDR3aa: CASSPQWNTIYF; CDR3nt: TGTGCCAGCAGCCCACAATGGAACACCATATATTTT
j_gene: TRBJ1-5; v_gene: TRBV21-1; d_gene: .; abundance: .; CDR3aa: CASRDKPGQVFYSNQPQHF; CDR3nt: TGTGCCAGCAGAGACAAGCCGGGACAGGTTTTTTATAGCAATCAGCCCCAGCATTTT
j_gene: TRBJ1-2; v_gene: TRBV7-2; d_gene: .; abundance: .; CDR3aa: CASSLVLNYGYTF; CDR3nt: TGTGCCAGCAGCTTAGTCCTTAACTATGGCTACACCTTC
j_gene: TRBJ1-5; v_gene: TRBV19; d_gene: TRBD1; abundance: .; CDR3aa: CASSRTGSSFEQPQHF; CDR3nt: TGTGCCAGTAGTCGGACAGGGTCAAGTTTCGAGCAGCCCCAGCATTTT
j_gene: TRBJ1-4; v_gene: TRBV27; d_gene: TRBD1; abundance: .; CDR3aa: CASSRDDRDEKLFF; CDR3nt: TGTGCCAGCAGTCGCGATGACAGGGACGAAAAACTGTTTTTT
j_gene: TRBJ2-2; v_gene: TRBV6-5; d_gene: .; abundance: .; CDR3aa: CASSLEAGELFF; CDR3nt: TGTGCCAGCAGTCTAGAGGCCGGGGAGCTGTTTTTT
j_gene: TRBJ2-5; v_gene: TRBV10-1; d_gene: .; abundance: .; CDR3aa: CASSDRGWETQYF; CDR3nt: TGCGCCAGCAGTGACAGGGGATGGGAGACCCAGTACTTC
j_gene: TRBJ1-2; v_gene: TRBV28; d_gene: .; abundance: .; CDR3aa: CASSLRGYGENYGYTF; CDR3nt: TGTGCCAGCAGTCTTCGGGGGTATGGGGAAAACTATGGCTACACCTTC
j_gene: TRBJ1-4; v_gene: TRBV6-5; d_gene: .; abundance: once; CDR3aa: CAGKDGEVREKLFF; CDR3nt: TGTGCCGGGAAAGACGGGGAGGTACGGGAAAAACTGTTTTTT
j_gene: TRBJ1-2; v_gene: TRBV9; d_gene: .; abundance: .; CDR3aa: CASSAHPRGGYTF; CDR3nt: TGTGCCAGCAGCGCCCACCCTCGGGGGGGCTACACCTTC
j_gene: TRBJ1-6; v_gene: TRBV5-1; d_gene: TRBD1; abundance: once; CDR3aa: CASSPGTVNSPLHF; CDR3nt: TGCGCCAGCAGCCCCGGGACAGTTAATTCACCCCTCCACTTT
j_gene: TRBJ1-2; v_gene: TRBV7-2; d_gene: .; abundance: .; CDR3aa: CASSLAQESGYTF; CDR3nt: TGTGCCAGCAGCTTAGCGCAGGAAAGTGGCTACACCTTC
j_gene: TRBJ1-1; v_gene: TRBV28; d_gene: .; abundance: .; CDR3aa: CATKLGGDTEAFF; CDR3nt: TGTGCCACCAAACTTGGGGGGGACACTGAAGCTTTCTTT
j_gene: TRBJ1-2; v_gene: TRBV28; d_gene: TRBD1; abundance: .; CDR3aa: CASSQGGDYGYTF; CDR3nt: TGTGCCAGCAGTCAAGGGGGCGACTATGGCTACACCTTC
j_gene: TRBJ2-7; v_gene: TRBV4-2; d_gene: .; abundance: few; CDR3aa: CASSQEMWGQGAGEQYF; CDR3nt: TGTGCCAGCAGCCAAGAAATGTGGGGGCAGGGAGCTGGAGAGCAGTACTTC
j_gene: TRBJ1-4; v_gene: TRBV15; d_gene: TRBD1; abundance: .; CDR3aa: CATSRDLTGNEKLFF; CDR3nt: TGTGCCACCAGCAGAGATCTGACAGGGAATGAAAAACTGTTTTTT